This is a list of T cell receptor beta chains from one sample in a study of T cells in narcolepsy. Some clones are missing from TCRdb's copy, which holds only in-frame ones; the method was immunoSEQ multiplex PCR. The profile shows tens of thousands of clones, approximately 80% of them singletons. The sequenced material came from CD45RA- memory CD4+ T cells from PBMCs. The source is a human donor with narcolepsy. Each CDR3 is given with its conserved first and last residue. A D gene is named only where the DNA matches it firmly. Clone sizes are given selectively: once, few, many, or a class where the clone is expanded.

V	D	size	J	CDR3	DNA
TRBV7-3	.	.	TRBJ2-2	CASSLRRGDGELFF	TGTGCCAGCAGCTTACGACGGGGTGACGGGGAGCTGTTTTTT
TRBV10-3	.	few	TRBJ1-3	CAISAGDTDSGNTIYF	TGTGCCATCAGTGCCGGGGACACGGACTCTGGAAACACCATATATTTT
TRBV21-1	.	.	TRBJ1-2	CASIPVEGADGYTF	TGTGCCAGCATCCCCGTGGAAGGGGCCGATGGCTACACCTTC
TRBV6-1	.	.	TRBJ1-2	CASRGTGNYGYTF	TGTGCCAGCAGGGGAACAGGGAACTATGGCTACACCTTC
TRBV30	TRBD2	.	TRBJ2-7	CAWRRTSGGAYEQYF	TGTGCCTGGAGGAGGACTAGCGGGGGGGCCTACGAGCAGTACTTC
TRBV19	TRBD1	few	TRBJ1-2	CASSGRDSLPLAYGYTF	TGTGCCAGTAGTGGCCGGGACAGCCTACCCCTGGCCTATGGCTACACCTTC
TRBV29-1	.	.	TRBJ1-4	CSVRQFNEKLFF	TGCAGCGTCCGACAGTTTAATGAAAAACTGTTTTTT
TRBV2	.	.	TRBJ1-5	CASSAQGSNQPQHF	TGTGCCAGCAGTGCCCAGGGTAGCAATCAGCCCCAGCATTTT
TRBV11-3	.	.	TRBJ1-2	CASSLEGPYGYTF	TGTGCCAGCAGCTTAGAGGGACCGTATGGCTACACCTTC
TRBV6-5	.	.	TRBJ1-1	CASRIDRWGEAFF	TGTGCCAGCAGAATAGACAGGTGGGGTGAAGCTTTCTTT
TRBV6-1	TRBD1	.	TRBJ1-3	CASSLQGDAGNTIYF	TGTGCCAGCAGTTTACAGGGGGATGCTGGAAACACCATATATTTT
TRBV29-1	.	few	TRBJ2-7	CSVEDWGAYEQYF	TGCAGCGTTGAGGACTGGGGGGCCTACGAGCAGTACTTC
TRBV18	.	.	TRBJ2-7	CASSRTENYEQYF	TGTGCCAGCTCAAGGACAGAGAACTACGAGCAGTACTTC
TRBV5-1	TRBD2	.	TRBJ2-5	CASSLSSGGKTQYF	TGCGCCAGCAGCTTATCTAGCGGGGGAAAGACCCAGTACTTC
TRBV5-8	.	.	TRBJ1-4	CASSPMVRKNEKLFF	TGTGCCAGCAGCCCAATGGTCCGGAAGAATGAAAAACTGTTTTTT
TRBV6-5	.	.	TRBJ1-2	CASKPRADGFGYTF	TGTGCCAGCAAGCCTCGGGCGGATGGCTTTGGCTACACCTTC
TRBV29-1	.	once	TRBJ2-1	CSVEGLLGSFF	TGCAGCGTTGAGGGGTTACTCGGATCGTTCTTC
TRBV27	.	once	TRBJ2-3	CASSLGGTSTDTQYF	TGTGCCAGCAGTTTAGGCGGGACGAGCACAGATACGCAGTATTTT
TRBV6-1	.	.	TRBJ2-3	CASSSVDTQYF	TGTGCCAGCAGTAGTGTGGATACGCAGTATTTT
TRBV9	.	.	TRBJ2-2	CASSRTSANTGELFF	TGTGCCAGCAGCCGTACCAGTGCGAACACCGGGGAGCTGTTTTTT
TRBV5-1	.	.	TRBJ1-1	CASSSVGKNTEAFF	TGCGCCAGCAGCTCGGTAGGTAAAAACACTGAAGCTTTCTTT
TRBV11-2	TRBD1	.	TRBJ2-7	CASSSTGGAGAYEQYF	TGTGCCAGCAGCTCCACAGGGGGCGCGGGAGCTTACGAGCAGTACTTC
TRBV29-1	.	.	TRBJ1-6	CSVTQGFNSPLHF	TGCAGCGTAACACAGGGTTTTAATTCACCCCTCCACTTT
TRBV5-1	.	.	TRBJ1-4	CASSFEATNEKLFF	TGCGCCAGCAGCTTTGAAGCAACTAATGAAAAACTGTTTTTT
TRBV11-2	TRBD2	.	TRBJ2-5	CASSLGASGGEKTQYF	TGTGCCAGCAGCTTAGGAGCTAGCGGGGGGGAGAAGACCCAGTACTTC
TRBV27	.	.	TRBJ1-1	CASSPIPGAEAFF	TGTGCCAGCAGTCCGATCCCAGGGGCCGAAGCTTTCTTT
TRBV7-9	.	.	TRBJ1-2	CASSLDPQVGGYTF	TGTGCCAGCAGCCTTGACCCCCAGGTCGGTGGCTACACCTTC
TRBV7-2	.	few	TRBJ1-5	CASSYWGQPQHF	TGTGCCAGCAGCTATTGGGGGCAGCCCCAGCATTTT
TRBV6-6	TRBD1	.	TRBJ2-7	CASSYEKDRGEQYF	TGTGCCAGCAGTTACGAAAAGGACAGGGGCGAGCAGTACTTC
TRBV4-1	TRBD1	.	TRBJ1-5	CASSQRQGLGNQPQHF	TGCGCCAGCAGCCAGCGACAGGGTCTGGGGAATCAGCCCCAGCATTTT
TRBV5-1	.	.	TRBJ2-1	CASSLAEPGPNEQFF	TGCGCCAGCAGCTTGGCGGAACCGGGACCCAATGAGCAGTTCTTC
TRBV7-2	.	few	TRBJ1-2	CASSLAGSGGYTF	TGTGCCAGCAGCTTAGCGGGGTCGGGTGGCTACACCTTC
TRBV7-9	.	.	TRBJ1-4	CASSLGATNEKLFF	TGTGCCAGCAGCTTAGGGGCAACTAATGAAAAACTGTTTTTT
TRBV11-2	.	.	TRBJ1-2	CASSEGWGGPRNYGYTF	TGTGCCAGCAGCGAGGGGTGGGGAGGCCCGAGAAACTATGGCTACACCTTC
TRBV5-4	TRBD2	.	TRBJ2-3	CASSSGLAGGTDTQYF	TGTGCCAGCAGCTCGGGACTAGCGGGGGGGACAGATACGCAGTATTTT
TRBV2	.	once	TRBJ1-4	CASKGDARIEKLFF	TGTGCCAGCAAAGGAGACGCAAGGATTGAAAAACTGTTTTTT
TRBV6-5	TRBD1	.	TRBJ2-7	CASSPLPGGLYEQYF	TGTGCCAGCAGTCCCCTCCCAGGGGGCTTATACGAGCAGTACTTC
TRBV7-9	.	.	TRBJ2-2	CASNPLGPGELFF	TGTGCCAGCAATCCACTGGGACCCGGGGAGCTGTTTTTT
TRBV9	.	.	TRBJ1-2	CASSVEGNLGGYTF	TGTGCCAGCAGCGTCGAGGGGAATTTGGGTGGCTACACCTTC
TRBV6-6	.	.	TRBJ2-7	CASDMGSYEQYF	TGTGCCAGCGATATGGGCTCCTACGAGCAGTACTTC
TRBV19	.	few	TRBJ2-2	CASSRGHTGELFF	TGTGCCAGTAGTCGGGGTCACACCGGGGAGCTGTTTTTT
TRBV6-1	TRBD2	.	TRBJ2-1	CASSRTSGGVYEQFF	TGTGCCAGCAGCAGGACTAGCGGGGGGGTCTATGAGCAGTTCTTC
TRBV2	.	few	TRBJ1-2	CASSVTGLTALYGYTF	TGTGCCAGCAGTGTCACGGGACTGACGGCCCTCTATGGCTACACCTTC
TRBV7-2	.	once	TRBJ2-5	CASSLGRETQYF	TGTGCCAGCAGCTTAGGGCGGGAGACCCAGTACTTC
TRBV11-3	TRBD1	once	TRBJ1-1	CASSIRTGGSNTEAFF	TGTGCCAGCAGCATCCGGACAGGGGGATCGAACACTGAAGCTTTCTTT
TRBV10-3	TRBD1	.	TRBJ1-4	CAISQGQDNEKLFF	TGTGCCATCAGTCAGGGACAGGATAATGAAAAACTGTTTTTT
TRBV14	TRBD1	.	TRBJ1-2	CASSQDRGGVGGYTF	TGTGCCAGCAGCCAAGATCGAGGGGGCGTTGGGGGCTACACCTTC
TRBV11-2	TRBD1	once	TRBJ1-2	CASSSSRQGYYGYTF	TGTGCCAGCAGCTCATCAAGACAGGGATACTATGGCTACACCTTC
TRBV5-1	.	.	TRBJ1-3	CASSPGRRGPADTIYF	TGCGCCAGCAGCCCAGGTCGGAGGGGCCCCGCGGACACCATATATTTT
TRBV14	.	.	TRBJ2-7	CASSQRWQAKRHYEQYF	TGTGCCAGCAGCCAACGGTGGCAGGCCAAACGCCACTACGAGCAGTACTTC
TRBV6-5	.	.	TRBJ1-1	CASSYGFEAFF	TGTGCCAGCAGTTACGGGTTTGAAGCTTTCTTT
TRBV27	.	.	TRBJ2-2	CASSFEGTRRTGELFF	TGTGCCAGCAGTTTTGAGGGAACCCGGAGGACCGGGGAGCTGTTTTTT
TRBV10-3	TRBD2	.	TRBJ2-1	CATGREAGAYNEQFF	TGTGCCACGGGTCGGGAAGCGGGGGCGTACAATGAGCAGTTCTTC